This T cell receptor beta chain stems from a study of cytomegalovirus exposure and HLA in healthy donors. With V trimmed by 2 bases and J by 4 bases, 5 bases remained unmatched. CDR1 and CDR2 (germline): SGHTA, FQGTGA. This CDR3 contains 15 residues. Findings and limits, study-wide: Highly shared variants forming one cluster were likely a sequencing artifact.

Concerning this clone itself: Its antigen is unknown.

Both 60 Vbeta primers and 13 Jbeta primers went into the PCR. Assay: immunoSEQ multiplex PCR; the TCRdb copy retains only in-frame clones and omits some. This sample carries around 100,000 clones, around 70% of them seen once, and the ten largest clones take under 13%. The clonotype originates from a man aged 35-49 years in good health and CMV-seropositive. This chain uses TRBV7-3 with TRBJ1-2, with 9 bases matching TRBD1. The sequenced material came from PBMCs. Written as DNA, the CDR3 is TGTGCCAGCAGCTTAGACAGGGGGAAAGGCTATGGCTACACCTTC. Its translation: CASSLDRGKGYGYTF.